The 28 T cell receptor beta chains below were found in one sample sequenced in a study of follicular helper T cells after annual influenza vaccination. Here immunoSEQ multiplex PCR was the method, and the copy in TCRdb shows in-frame clones only, minus some. The table records 7,500 to 9,500 clones, approximately 80% of them present only once. Noted time point: 2014-2015 season, pre-vaccination. The sample in question was CXCR5+ CD38- circulating T follicular helper cells from blood, obtained on the day of influenza vaccination. Subset given: circulating Tfh, non-naive CD4+CXCR5+PD-1+ (ICOS+CD38+ or ICOS-CD38-). The origin of the receptors is an adult who received the influenza vaccine.

CDR3 bases: TGTGCCAGCAGCCCGGGCGACCGACCAGATACGCAGTATTTT. It yields the protein CASSPGDRPDTQYF. The chain joins TRBV28 to TRBJ2-3; D is ambiguous. The CDR3 covers 14 residues. Between the trimmed V and J ends, which lost 6 bases and 4 bases, there was a span of 14 bases. CDR1 MDHEN and CDR2 SYDVKM come from the germline V gene. Based on the CDR3 plus reference TRBV28 and TRBJ2-3, the full variable domain is DVKVTQSSRYLVKRTGEKVFLECVQDMDHENMFWYRQDPGLGLRLIYFSYDVKMKEKGDIPEGYSVSREKKERFSLILESASTNQTSMYLCASSPGDRPDTQYFGPGTRLTVL.

V usage is TRBV30 and J usage is TRBJ1-1; D is ambiguous. Per the germline V gene, CDR1 is GTSNPN and CDR2 is SVGIG (reference sequence). The V end lost 0 bases, the J end lost 6 bases, and 5 bases lay between the germline ends. The length of the CDR3 is 11 residues. CDR3 nucleotides: TGTGCCTGGAGTGTTGCCTCTGAAGCTTTCTTT. Its protein is CAWSVASEAFF.

This clone has more than one count but fewer than ten. The chain recombines TRBV7-6 with TRBJ1-1; no definite D call. There are 13 residues in the CDR3. Germline values: CDR1 SGHVS, CDR2 FNYEAQ. Trimming removed 5 bases from V and 6 bases from J, with 13 bases in between. DNA for the CDR3: TGTGCCAGCAGCCCCCAAGAGTATGCTGAAGCTTTCTTT. Its translation is CASSPQEYAEAFF.

This chain uses TRBV5-1 with TRBJ2-2, with D possibly being TRBD2 (6 bases). CDR1 SGHRS and CDR2 YFSETQ come from the germline V gene. Trimming removed 0 bases from V and 2 bases from J, with 8 bases in between. This CDR3 has 15 amino acids. CDR3 residues: CASSLELANTGELFF. In nucleotides, the CDR3 is TGCGCCAGCAGCTTGGAACTAGCCAACACCGGGGAGCTGTTTTTT.

This chain links TRBV5-6 with TRBJ2-3; D unresolved. Germline V CDR1 and CDR2: SGHDT, YYEEEE. The CDR3 is made up of 15 amino acids. The V end was cut by 2 bases, the J end by 0 bases, with 10 bases between. This CDR3 is CASSFDRPSTDTQYF. For the CDR3, the DNA is TGTGCCAGCAGCTTTGATCGCCCTAGCACAGATACGCAGTATTTT.

The chain recombines TRBV10-1 with TRBJ2-7; D remains unclear. Per the germline V gene, CDR1 is WNHNN and CDR2 is SYGVQD (reference sequence). CDR3 length: 15 residues. With 8 bases removed from V and 3 bases from J, the gap between germline ends came to 20 bases. The CDR3 spells CASLFPGCNHYEQYF. CDR3 DNA sequence: TGCGCCAGCTTATTTCCCGGTTGCAATCACTACGAGCAGTACTTC.

This chain uses TRBV2 with TRBJ2-6; perhaps TRBD2 as D (5 bases). V lost 3 bases and J lost 1, with 7 bases in between. Germline loops: CDR1 SNHLY, CDR2 FYNNEI. The CDR3 loop spans 15 amino acids. CDR3 in DNA: TGTGCCAGCAGTGATGGAGGATCTGGGGCCAACGTCCTGACTTTC. This translates into CASSDGGSGANVLTF.

V usage is TRBV4-3 and J usage is TRBJ2-7, with TRBD2 identical over 8 bases. Germline-derived CDR1 and CDR2 are LGHNA and YSLEER. CDR3 length: 16 amino acids. V shed 1 base and J 2 bases; nucleotides not matched to a gene: 7. The CDR3 here is CASSQARAGETYEQYF. CDR3 in DNA: TGCGCCAGCAGCCAAGCAAGAGCGGGGGAAACCTACGAGCAGTACTTC.

This chain uses TRBV29-1 with TRBJ2-7, with a possible D match to TRBD1 (6 bases). V lost 5 bases, J lost 3 bases, and 26 bases lay in between. Germline loops: CDR1 SQVTM, CDR2 ANQGSEA. The CDR3 runs 17 residues. In nucleotides, the CDR3 is TGCAGCGTTTCCGATTTTGGGCAGGTGAGGGGGATCTACGAGCAGTACTTC. Its translation: CSVSDFGQVRGIYEQYF.

The chain combines TRBV5-1 with TRBJ2-1; D ambiguous. Deletions cut 1 base from V and 0 bases from J, with 8 bases between. The CDR3 sequence is 15 residues long. Germline V CDR1 and CDR2: SGHRS, YFSETQ. Written as DNA, the CDR3 is TGCGCCAGCAGCTTGATCCCAAGCTCCTACAATGAGCAGTTCTTC. Translated, it gives CASSLIPSSYNEQFF.

The rearrangement links TRBV7-2 to TRBJ2-5, with D unclear. Germline V gene data show CDR1 as SGHTA and CDR2 as FQGNSA. This CDR3 comprises 16 residues. Trimming left V 0 bases short and J 2 bases short, with 13 bases between. CDR3: CASSLAPVPDQETQYF. CDR3 DNA: TGTGCCAGCAGCTTAGCACCGGTCCCCGATCAAGAGACCCAGTACTTC. The full variable domain, with the rest looked up from reference TRBV7-2 and TRBJ2-5, is GAGVSQSPSNKVTEKGKDVELRCDPISGHTALYWYRQSLGQGLEFLIYFQGNSAPDKSGLPSDRFSAERTGGSVSTLTIQRTQQEDSAVYLCASSLAPVPDQETQYFGPGTRLLVL.

The V gene is TRBV7-3, the J gene TRBJ1-6; no definite D call. The ends were cut back, 5 bases at V and 14 bases at J, with 16 bases in the middle. Germline CDR1 SGHTA, CDR2 FQGTGA. CDR3 length: 13 residues. The CDR3, as DNA: TGTGCCAGCAGCCCTATACGCGGTGAGGCCCTCCACTTT. It codes for CASSPIRGEALHF.

V is TRBV29-1 and J is TRBJ1-2, with 7 bases identical to TRBD1. The V gene end was trimmed by 1 base and the J gene end by 5 bases; junction bases not matched to a gene: 4. Germline CDR1 reads SQVTM; CDR2 reads ANQGSEA. This CDR3 has 13 amino acids. The CDR3, as DNA: TGCAGCGTTGAAGGACAGGGATCGTATGGCTACACCTTC. Protein: CSVEGQGSYGYTF.

This clone was seen a handful of times. The J gene is TRBJ1-2, the V gene TRBV7-2; D possibly corresponds to TRBD1 (6 bases). The CDR3 is 14 amino acids. Germline assignment: CDR1 SGHTA and CDR2 FQGNSA. Trimming left V 2 bases short and J 2 bases short, with 9 bases between. The CDR3 DNA follows: TGTGCCAGCAGCTTAAAAGGGGGAAACTATGGCTACACCTTC. This sequence encodes CASSLKGGNYGYTF.

This clone was found once. This chain uses TRBV18 with TRBJ1-5; no reliable D call. This CDR3 is 13 amino acids long. V lost 3 bases, J lost 0 bases, and 3 bases lay in between. Germline CDR1 and CDR2: KGHSH and LQKENI. Written as DNA, the CDR3 is TGTGCCAGCTCACCTGGTAGCAATCAGCCCCAGCATTTT. It encodes CASSPGSNQPQHF.

This sequence joins TRBV5-1 and TRBJ1-1, with TRBD1 as a possible D gene (5 bases). Germline CDR1 reads SGHRS; CDR2 reads YFSETQ. The V end was cut by 1 base, the J end by 3 bases, with 13 bases between. The CDR3 totals 15 residues. The DNA of the CDR3 is TGCGCCAGCAGCTTGTTTGAGGGGAGAGACACTGAAGCTTTCTTT. This sequence encodes CASSLFEGRDTEAFF.

The genes are TRBV29-1 and TRBJ2-1; TRBD1 matches 8 bases. This CDR3 comprises 13 residues. CDR1 and CDR2 (germline): SQVTM, ANQGSEA. J gave up 1 base and V 6 bases, and 2 bases lay outside the gene matches. CDR3 amino acids: CSVQGASYNEQFF. The CDR3 DNA reads as TGCAGCGTCCAGGGGGCGTCCTACAATGAGCAGTTCTTC.

This clone was counted only a few times. The chain uses TRBV5-1 and TRBJ1-6; D gene ambiguous. V lost 8 bases and J 9 bases, leaving 12 bases between the germline ends. This CDR3 is built from 12 residues. Germline assignment: CDR1 SGHRS and CDR2 YFSETQ. The CDR3 reads CASPLRCSPLHF. CDR3 in DNA: TGCGCCAGTCCTCTGAGGTGTTCACCCCTCCACTTT.

This clone was seen a few times. The chain uses TRBV4-2 and TRBJ2-7; 7 bases align to TRBD2. Trimming cost V 0 bases and J 6 bases; bases outside gene matches: 5. The length of the CDR3 is 14 residues. CDR1 LGHNA and CDR2 YNFKEQ come from the germline V gene. The CDR3 is CASSQDGGEGEQYF. CDR3 DNA sequence: TGTGCCAGCAGCCAAGATGGAGGGGAGGGCGAGCAGTACTTC.

The V call is TRBV14, the J call TRBJ2-7; D ambiguous. This CDR3 spans 15 amino acids. Per germline, CDR1 SGHDN and CDR2 FVKESK. Deletions cut 1 base from V and 0 bases from J, with 10 bases between. The CDR3 coding sequence is TGTGCCAGCAGCCAAGCCTACGGAGCCTCCTACGAGCAGTACTTC. Protein sequence: CASSQAYGASYEQYF.

The CDR3 here is CASSYWRGSETQYF. For the CDR3, the DNA is TGTGCCAGCAGTTATTGGAGGGGGTCGGAGACCCAGTACTTC. V gene TRBV28 combines with J gene TRBJ2-5, with D perhaps given as TRBD1 or TRBD2 (6 bases each). V dropped 4 bases and J dropped 5 bases, with 14 bases sitting between them. CDR1 and CDR2 (germline): MDHEN, SYDVKM. CDR3 size: 14 residues.

The chain links TRBV4-3 to TRBJ1-2, with 7 positions matching TRBD1. This CDR3 contains 14 residues. J lost 10 bases, V lost 4 bases, and 12 bases had no gene match. Germline V gene data show CDR1 as LGHNA and CDR2 as YSLEER. The CDR3 region has the DNA TGCGCCAGCAGCCTCCTAACCACAGGGGATGACTACACCTTC. It yields the protein CASSLLTTGDDYTF.

This rearrangement joins TRBV2 to TRBJ2-1; no reliable D call. Trimming left V 10 bases short and J 10 bases short, with 14 bases between. The CDR3 extends over 11 amino acids. Germline assignment: CDR1 SNHLY and CDR2 FYNNEI. The CDR3 sequence: CATAEVREQFF. Here the CDR3 DNA reads TGTGCCACGGCTGAGGTGCGCGAGCAGTTCTTC.

The chain links TRBV4-3 to TRBJ1-1; perhaps TRBD1 as D (5 bases). The CDR3 is made up of 15 amino acids. CDR1 LGHNA and CDR2 YSLEER come from the germline V gene. The V end was cut by 0 bases, the J end by 8 bases, with 16 bases between. CDR3 sequence reads: CASSQERSGRREAFF. CDR3 nucleotide sequence: TGCGCCAGCAGCCAAGAGAGGTCGGGACGGAGAGAAGCTTTCTTT.

This clone has a single count. This sequence joins TRBV18 and TRBJ2-7; D is perhaps TRBD1 (6 bases). V was shortened by 4 bases and J by 3 bases, with 13 bases between the two germline ends. Germline assignment: CDR1 KGHSH and CDR2 LQKENI. This CDR3 has 14 amino acids. The CDR3 bases are TGTGCCAGCTCACTTACAGGGACCGACTACGAGCAGTACTTC. Residues: CASSLTGTDYEQYF.

V usage is TRBV28 and J usage is TRBJ1-1; D possibly corresponds to TRBD1 (5 bases). Germline CDR1 reads MDHEN; CDR2 reads SYDVKM. This CDR3 comprises 17 residues. Trimming took off 7 bases at V and 1 base at J, with 22 bases between the two ends. CDR3 loop: CASIPSIGRGENTEAFF. The CDR3 coding sequence is TGTGCCAGCATCCCCAGTATAGGTAGGGGAGAGAACACTGAAGCTTTCTTT.

This clone has more than one count but fewer than ten. The chain recombines TRBV18 with TRBJ2-6; D uncertain. Between the trimmed V and J ends, which lost 3 bases and 0 bases, there was a span of 12 bases. The V gene's germline CDR1 is KGHSH and CDR2 LQKENI. The CDR3 runs to 17 residues. In DNA form, the CDR3 reads TGTGCCAGCTCACCTGCCCAGGCTTCCTCTGGGGCCAACGTCCTGACTTTC. The encoded protein is CASSPAQASSGANVLTF.

The chain uses TRBV15 and TRBJ2-3; D is perhaps TRBD1 (5 bases). Deletions cut 5 bases from V and 5 bases from J, with 17 bases between. CDR1 LNHNV and CDR2 YYDKDF come from the germline V gene (reference sequence). The CDR3 sequence is 15 residues long. CDR3 in DNA: TGTGCCACCAGCCTCGGACACCCAGTCCAAGATACGCAGTATTTT. It codes for CATSLGHPVQDTQYF.